A single sample gave rise to the 26 T cell receptor beta chains below, sequenced in a study of human CD8 memory T cell subsets (dated by TCRdb to about 2020). The reads were generated on a NextSeq 550. A Human TCR Profiling Kit was used to prepare UMI-labeled 5' RACE TCRbeta libraries. Each entry corresponds to one CDR3 protein sequence from reads that TCRdb reprocessed, and DNA is not given. For this sample, the table gives 9,500 to 12,000 distinct CDR3 sequences. The top ten clones comprise 20% of the sample. Early differentiated memory cells that were CCR7+ PD-1+ TIGIT+ and had dysfunctional, exhausted-like traits were classified as progenitor exhausted-like memory CD8+ T cells (TPEX). Sequencing input: CD8+ T cells from PBMCs. The origin of the receptors is a human donor in good health.

This sequence joins TRBV7-2 and TRBJ2-7; there is no DNA to check the TCRdb D call of TRBD1. This CDR3 comprises 14 residues. Germline assignment: CDR1 SGHTA and CDR2 FQGNSA. CDR3 region: CASSLGGQVYEQYF.

V usage is TRBV4-3 and J usage is TRBJ2-3. The CDR3 contains 14 residues. The germline V gene has CDR1 LGHNA and CDR2 YSLEER. CDR3 in amino acids: CASSQTGHTDTQYF.

The V gene is TRBV28, the J gene TRBJ1-6. The CDR3 sequence is 15 residues long. Germline V lookup: CDR1 MDHEN, CDR2 SYDVKM. The CDR3 loop reads CASSFNGQYGSPLHF.

This chain connects TRBV4-1 to TRBJ2-1. This CDR3 has 13 amino acids. Germline-derived CDR1 and CDR2 are MGHRA and YSYEKL. The CDR3 protein is CASSQTGWDEQFF.

The chain combines TRBV4-2 with TRBJ2-1; lacking DNA, the TRBD2 call made by TCRdb goes unchecked. The CDR3 has 17 residues. The V gene's germline CDR1 is LGHNA and CDR2 YNFKEQ. The chain's CDR3 is CASSQDIGTREIGEQFF.

The chain carries TRBV28 and TRBJ2-7; TCRdb proposes TRBD1, but this gene call is untestable without DNA. The germline V gene has CDR1 MDHEN and CDR2 SYDVKM. This CDR3 is 13 amino acids long. CDR3 loop: CASLTGTEYEQYF.

This chain connects TRBV15 to TRBJ2-1; TCRdb calls TRBD1, which cannot be checked without DNA. CDR3 length: 15 residues. Germline V gene sequence: CDR1 LNHNV, CDR2 YYDKDF (reference sequence). CDR3 sequence: CATSRELGGADEQFF. Full variable domain (outside the CDR3, taken from reference TRBV15 and TRBJ2-1): DAMVIQNPRYQVTQFGKPVTLSCSQTLNHNVMYWYQQKSSQAPKLLFHYYDKDFNNEADTPDNFQSRRPNTSFCFLDIRSPGLGDTAMYLCATSRELGGADEQFFGPGTRLTVL.

The V call is TRBV18, the J call TRBJ1-2; TCRdb picks TRBD1, but there is no DNA to check that call. The CDR3 consists of 16 residues. The germline CDR1 and CDR2 sequences are KGHSH and LQKENI. CDR3 sequence reads: CASSDGTGRNFYGYTF.

V usage is TRBV5-4 and J usage is TRBJ2-7; as DNA is missing, the TRBD2 call by TCRdb cannot be tested. Looked up from germline, CDR1 is SGHNT and CDR2 is YYREEE (reference sequence). The CDR3 totals 14 residues. CDR3 sequence reads: CASSLDRGRNEQYF.

The chain is built from TRBV11-2 and TRBJ2-7; TCRdb's D call, TRBD1, is unchecked because there is no DNA. CDR1 SGHAT and CDR2 FQNNGV come from the germline V gene. There are 16 residues in the CDR3. The CDR3 here is CASIYPGTGFSYEQYF.

The CDR3 loop reads CSAHPRGNNEQFF. This rearrangement joins TRBV20-1 to TRBJ2-1; the D gene TCRdb calls, TRBD2, cannot be checked with no DNA. The CDR3 spans 13 residues. In germline, CDR1 is DFQATT, CDR2 SNEGSKA (reference sequence).

The rearrangement uses TRBV7-9 and TRBJ1-4. CDR3 length equals 15 residues. Germline V gene lookup returns CDR1 SEHNR and CDR2 FQNEAQ (reference sequence). The CDR3 sequence: CASNQGGGLNEKLFF.

This chain links TRBV11-1 with TRBJ2-7; TCRdb's D gene call, TRBD1, goes unchecked for lack of DNA. The CDR3 sequence is 16 residues long. Germline V lookup: CDR1 SGHAT, CDR2 FQDESV (reference sequence). CDR3 sequence reads: CASSISGKGANYEQYF.

This sequence joins TRBV5-1 and TRBJ2-3. CDR1 is SGHRS, CDR2 YFSETQ, per germline. The CDR3 totals 14 residues. CDR3 in amino acids: CASSLDDNTDTQYF.

The chain combines TRBV11-2 with TRBJ2-1; the TRBD1 assignment by TCRdb is unverifiable without DNA. Germline V CDR1 and CDR2: SGHAT, FQNNGV. The CDR3 sequence is 12 residues long. The CDR3 reads CASSQGNNEQFF.

The gene calls are TRBV4-1 and TRBJ2-2; TCRdb's D call, TRBD1, is unchecked because there is no DNA. CDR1 is MGHRA and CDR2 is YSYEKL in the germline V gene. This CDR3 is built from 16 residues. The chain's CDR3 is CASSQETGVSTGELFF.

Measured by frequency, this clonotype is medium-sized. This chain links TRBV4-1 with TRBJ2-4; TCRdb names TRBD2, which stays unverified in the absence of DNA. The CDR3 length is 15 residues. Germline lookup yields CDR1 MGHRA and CDR2 YSYEKL. The CDR3: CASSQYAGAKNIQYF.

The gene calls are TRBV5-5 and TRBJ2-5; TCRdb lists TRBD1, though no DNA is available to test this call. The CDR3 consists of 15 residues. The germline V gene has CDR1 SGHKS and CDR2 YYEKEE (reference sequence). The CDR3 sequence: CASSTGTGGLETQYF. The whole variable domain, filled in from reference TRBV5-5 and TRBJ2-5, reads DAGVTQSPTHLIKTRGQQVTLRCSPISGHKSVSWYQQVLGQGPQFIFQYYEKEERGRGNFPDRFSARQFPNYSSELNVNALLLGDSALYLCASSTGTGGLETQYFGPGTRLLVL.

The J gene is TRBJ2-7, the V gene TRBV4-1; TCRdb lists TRBD1, though no DNA is available to test this call. The CDR3 extends over 16 amino acids. Germline assignment: CDR1 MGHRA and CDR2 YSYEKL. The CDR3 loop reads CASSQLSGPNAHEQYF.

The V call is TRBV28, the J call TRBJ1-1; checking the TCRdb D call of TRBD1 is not possible without DNA. CDR3 length: 14 residues. Germline V CDR1 and CDR2: MDHEN, SYDVKM. The chain's CDR3 is CASSLNRGPPEAFF. Using reference TRBV28 and TRBJ1-1 for the parts outside the CDR3, the full variable domain is DVKVTQSSRYLVKRTGEKVFLECVQDMDHENMFWYRQDPGLGLRLIYFSYDVKMKEKGDIPEGYSVSREKKERFSLILESASTNQTSMYLCASSLNRGPPEAFFGQGTRLTVV.

The V gene is TRBV5-1, the J gene TRBJ1-6; TCRdb proposes TRBD1, but this gene call is untestable without DNA. The length of the CDR3 is 16 residues. Germline V gene sequence: CDR1 SGHRS, CDR2 YFSETQ. The CDR3 reads CASSLEAGGNNSPLHF.

The V and J genes are TRBV21-1 and TRBJ2-7. TRBV21-1 is a pseudogene locus. The CDR3 is 14 amino acids. The CDR3 protein is CASSKVTTSYEQYF.

This chain joins TRBV13 and TRBJ2-1; TCRdb lists TRBD1, though no DNA is available to test this call. Germline V CDR1 and CDR2: PRHDT, FYEKMQ (reference sequence). The CDR3 consists of 14 residues. The CDR3 sequence is CASSPGQGYNEQFF.

The rearrangement uses TRBV12-5 and TRBJ2-3. Germline lookup yields CDR1 LGHNT and CDR2 FRNRAP. This CDR3 contains 12 residues. The CDR3 is CASGTRTDTQYF.

In terms of frequency, this clonotype is medium-sized. The CDR3 loop reads CASSLAKGINTEAFF. This rearrangement joins TRBV27 to TRBJ1-1. Germline V gene lookup returns CDR1 MNHEY and CDR2 SMNVEV (reference sequence). The CDR3 loop spans 15 amino acids.

Considering frequency, this clonotype is medium-sized. V is TRBV4-3 and J is TRBJ2-7; TCRdb lists TRBD2, though no DNA is available to test this call. Per the germline V gene, CDR1 is LGHNA and CDR2 is YSLEER. The CDR3 extends over 18 amino acids. This chain's CDR3 is CASSQDIGAGLLSAEQYF.